The clone carrying this T cell receptor beta chain was counted a single time. Its target is not known. The entry originates in a study of cytomegalovirus exposure and HLA in healthy donors. Study results and limitations: There were several of the most significant clusters that appeared linked to common viral pathogens in a later analysis. About 150 TCR beta chains were listed as cytomegalovirus-associated.

The J segment lost 5 bases and the V segment lost 7 bases, leaving 7 bases of the junction unmatched. The CDR3 sequence is 14 residues long. CDR1 and CDR2 (germline): MNHNY, SVGAGI (reference sequence). PCR used 60 Vbeta primers and 13 Jbeta primers. Only in-frame clones appear in the TCRdb table, and some are missing; sequencing was by immunoSEQ multiplex PCR. The profile shows 70,000 to 100,000 clones, 80% of them singletons. The sequence derives from a woman aged 45-60 years in good health and CMV-seropositive. Sequencing was performed on PBMCs. This rearrangement joins TRBV6-6 to TRBJ2-3, with 9 bases lining up with TRBD1. The CDR3 nucleotides read TGTGCCAGCATTAACAGGGGGCTAGGAGATACGCAGTATTTT. Translation gives CASINRGLGDTQYF.